This T cell receptor (beta chain) was profiled in a study of control samples from healthy donors and cancer patients. V dropped 2 bases and J dropped 2; count of bases not matched to a gene: 10. The CDR3 has 19 residues. CDR1 is MNHNS, CDR2 SASEGT, per germline. Profiling relied on immunoSEQ multiplex PCR, and the TCRdb table lists in-frame clones only, not all of them. Seen here are about 120,000 clones, about 88% observed once, and the top ten hold around 1.7%. The chain combines TRBV6-1 with TRBJ2-7; 15 nucleotides agree with TRBD2. The clonotype comes from a man between 18 and 29 years old in good health. The sample taken for sequencing was blood. The CDR3 loop reads CASSEMFPGLAGGTYEQYF. CDR3 in DNA: TGTGCCAGCAGTGAAATGTTTCCGGGACTAGCGGGAGGAACCTACGAGCAGTACTTC.